These 20 T cell receptor beta chains were all obtained from the same sample, sequenced in a study of shared clonotypes between healthy human individuals. TCRdb's table, derived via immunoSEQ multiplex PCR, lists solely in-frame clones and lacks some. The table shows millions of clones, with 85% to 95% occurring only once. Material: naive CD4+ T cells sorted from blood. Noted subset: CD45RA+ positively selected. The origin of the receptors is a man between 18 and 29 years old in good health.

V gene TRBV9 combines with J gene TRBJ2-5, with 8 nucleotides matching TRBD1. CDR3 size: 15 residues. Germline loops: CDR1 SGDLS, CDR2 YYNGEE. V lost 2 bases and J lost 2; bases outside the gene matches: 5. The CDR3 here is CASSVQRTGQETQYF. CDR3 sequence (DNA): TGTGCCAGCAGCGTTCAAAGGACAGGGCAAGAGACCCAGTACTTC.

The chain recombines TRBV7-9 with TRBJ1-3, with no clear D. The CDR3 is made up of 13 amino acids. In germline, CDR1 is SEHNR, CDR2 FQNEAQ (reference sequence). V lost 1 base and J 4 bases, leaving 5 bases between the germline ends. The CDR3 sequence: CASSLDRGNTIYF. The CDR3 nucleotides are TGTGCCAGCAGCTTAGACCGGGGAAACACCATATATTTT.

The chain joins TRBV21-1 to TRBJ1-6; the table calls TRBD1, which could not be checked here. TRBV21-1 is classified as a pseudogene. This CDR3 contains 17 residues. The CDR3 nucleotides read TGTGCCAGCCGAACAGGGGGGAGGGGGCGAGGTAATTCACCCCTCCACTTT. The encoded protein is CASRTGGRGRGNSPLHF.

V usage is TRBV20-1 and J usage is TRBJ1-1, with D hard to call. Trimming removed 0 bases at V and 7 bases at J, with 6 bases between. The length of the CDR3 is 11 residues. CDR1 is DFQATT and CDR2 is SNEGSKA in the germline V gene (reference sequence). CDR3 DNA: TGCAGTGCTAGAGAGGGGATTGAAGCTTTCTTT. Its translation: CSAREGIEAFF.

V gene TRBV28 combines with J gene TRBJ2-7; D is possibly TRBD1 (6 bases). The CDR3 consists of 14 residues. Trimming removed 4 bases from V and 5 bases from J, with 15 bases in between. CDR1 and CDR2 (germline): MDHEN, SYDVKM. This CDR3 reads CASSSLLTGNEQYF. CDR3 coding DNA: TGTGCCAGCAGTTCCCTCCTCACAGGGAACGAGCAGTACTTC.

The rearrangement uses TRBV11-2 and TRBJ2-7; tentative D call: TRBD1 (5 bases). This CDR3 has 15 residues. The V gene's germline CDR1 is SGHAT and CDR2 FQNNGV. Trimming took 3 bases from V and 3 from J, leaving 15 bases between them. CDR3 sequence reads: CASSLGQGEVYEQYF. Written as DNA, the CDR3 is TGTGCCAGCAGCTTGGGTCAGGGCGAGGTCTACGAGCAGTACTTC.

The V call is TRBV2, the J call TRBJ2-3; possible D gene TRBD1, 6 bases. The CDR3 sequence is 18 residues long. Trimming removed 6 bases from V and 2 bases from J, with 24 bases in between. Germline lookup yields CDR1 SNHLY and CDR2 FYNNEI. CDR3 in DNA: TGTGCCAGCAGGAAGGACAGACTATTGGGGAGTCCCACAGATACGCAGTATTTT. Encoded protein: CASRKDRLLGSPTDTQYF. Based on the CDR3 plus reference TRBV2 and TRBJ2-3, the full variable domain is EPEVTQTPSHQVTQMGQEVILRCVPISNHLYFYWYRQILGQKVEFLVSFYNNEISEKSEIFDDQFSVERPDGSNFTLKIRSTKLEDSAMYFCASRKDRLLGSPTDTQYFGPGTRLTVL.

The chain couples TRBV18 to TRBJ2-5; D is uncertain. CDR1 KGHSH and CDR2 LQKENI come from the germline V gene. V was shortened by 2 bases and J by 0 bases, with 16 bases between the two germline ends. The CDR3 contains 17 residues. CDR3 nucleotide sequence: TGTGCCAGCTCACCAAGTTCGTTTCAGAGACACCAAGAGACCCAGTACTTC. Its protein product is CASSPSSFQRHQETQYF.

The chain employs TRBV10-3 and TRBJ2-6; no clear D. The V and J ends lost 0 bases and 3 bases respectively, with 12 bases between them. Germline CDR1 ENHRY, CDR2 SYGVKD. The CDR3 totals 17 residues. In DNA, the CDR3 is TGTGCCATCAGTGAGTCCCCGATAGGTGGTGGGGCCAACGTCCTGACTTTC. Encoded protein: CAISESPIGGGANVLTF.

The chain is built from TRBV5-8 and TRBJ1-4; D possibly corresponds to TRBD1 (5 bases). Germline lookup yields CDR1 SGHTS and CDR2 YDEGEE. The CDR3 consists of 15 residues. Between the trimmed V and J ends, which lost 1 base and 8 bases, there was a span of 15 bases. CDR3 region: CASSLTGRGNEKLFF. Written as DNA, the CDR3 is TGTGCCAGCAGCTTGACCGGTCGGGGCAACGAAAAACTGTTTTTT.

The CDR3 spells CASKGQGATEAFF. CDR3 nucleotide sequence: TGTGCCAGCAAAGGACAGGGGGCCACTGAAGCTTTCTTT. The rearrangement links TRBV28 to TRBJ1-1; 11 nucleotides match TRBD1. CDR1 is MDHEN and CDR2 is SYDVKM in the germline V gene. This CDR3 spans 13 amino acids. J gave up 4 bases and V 7 bases, and 2 bases lay outside the gene matches.

With respect to this clone: Other DNA sequences in the sample encode the same CDR3. This sequence joins TRBV5-1 and TRBJ2-5; D is tentatively TRBD1 or TRBD2 (6 bases each). Trimming stripped 2 bases from V and 3 bases from J, with 8 bases between. CDR1 is SGHRS and CDR2 is YFSETQ in the germline V gene. The CDR3 covers 13 residues. The CDR3 region has the DNA TGCGCCAGCAGCTTAAGGGGGGAAGAGACCCAGTACTTC. It translates to CASSLRGEETQYF.

The V gene is TRBV30, the J gene TRBJ2-2; D gene uncertain. CDR3 length: 14 residues. Trimming stripped 2 bases from V and 1 base from J, with 8 bases between. Looked up from germline, CDR1 is GTSNPN and CDR2 is SVGIG (reference sequence). The CDR3 bases are TGTGCCTGGAGTACGGGTTTGAACACCGGGGAGCTGTTTTTT. Translating gives CAWSTGLNTGELFF.

The chain combines TRBV5-1 with TRBJ2-3; D not resolved. The CDR3 has 16 residues. Germline V gene data show CDR1 as SGHRS and CDR2 as YFSETQ. Trimming stripped 1 base from V and 2 bases from J, with 14 bases between. Here the CDR3 reads CASSLSGGPYTDTQYF. In DNA form, the CDR3 reads TGCGCCAGCAGCTTGTCTGGCGGTCCCTACACAGATACGCAGTATTTT.

The chain joins TRBV19 to TRBJ1-5; D gene uncertain. The CDR3 runs to 15 residues. V was pared by 1 base and J by 0 bases, with 7 bases between. Germline values: CDR1 LNHDA, CDR2 SQIVND (reference sequence). The CDR3 loop reads CASSIASHSNQPQHF. CDR3 bases: TGTGCCAGTAGTATAGCCAGCCATAGCAATCAGCCCCAGCATTTT. Supplemented by reference TRBV19 and TRBJ1-5, the full variable domain reads DGGITQSPKYLFRKEGQNVTLSCEQNLNHDAMYWYRQDPGQGLRLIYYSQIVNDFQKGDIAEGYSVSREKKESFPLTVTSAQKNPTAFYLCASSIASHSNQPQHFGDGTRLSIL.

The count of this clone is one. Other DNA sequences of this sample code for an identical CDR3. V and J are TRBV5-4 and TRBJ2-5; 7 nucleotides agree with TRBD1. Unmatched junction bases numbered 3, after V lost 0 bases and J lost 1 base. The CDR3 is 15 amino acids. Germline V gene sequence: CDR1 SGHNT, CDR2 YYREEE (reference sequence). CDR3 loop: CASSLEGGPQETQYF. The DNA of the CDR3 is TGTGCCAGCAGCTTGGAAGGGGGCCCCCAAGAGACCCAGTACTTC.

The V gene is TRBV28, the J gene TRBJ1-1, with TRBD1 matching over 10 bases. The CDR3 spans 15 residues. With 4 bases clipped from V and 5 bases from J, the junction kept 7 bases outside the gene matches. Germline-derived CDR1 and CDR2 are MDHEN and SYDVKM. This CDR3 reads CASSSTGTGETEAFF. The CDR3 nucleotides read TGTGCCAGCAGTTCCACCGGGACAGGGGAGACTGAAGCTTTCTTT. Based on the CDR3 plus reference TRBV28 and TRBJ1-1, the full variable domain is DVKVTQSSRYLVKRTGEKVFLECVQDMDHENMFWYRQDPGLGLRLIYFSYDVKMKEKGDIPEGYSVSREKKERFSLILESASTNQTSMYLCASSSTGTGETEAFFGQGTRLTVV.

V is TRBV11-3 and J is TRBJ2-5; D uncertain. Germline CDR1 SGHNT, CDR2 YENEEA. V shed 4 bases and J shed 7 bases, with 7 bases lying between them. This CDR3 region has 11 residues. In nucleotides, the CDR3 is TGTGCCAGCAGCTCCTCCGGGACCCAGTACTTC. It encodes CASSSSGTQYF.

The chain couples TRBV9 to TRBJ2-2; 10 bases are a match to TRBD1. The V gene end was trimmed by 6 bases and the J gene end by 7 bases; junction bases not matched to a gene: 6. The CDR3 contains 14 residues. From germline, CDR1 is SGDLS and CDR2 YYNGEE. In DNA form, the CDR3 reads TGTGCCAGCAAGACAGGGGGCGCGGACGGGGAGCTGTTTTTT. This translates into CASKTGGADGELFF.

The chain recombines TRBV4-1 with TRBJ2-6; D remains unclear. CDR1 and CDR2 (germline): MGHRA, YSYEKL. The CDR3 runs 18 residues. Deletions cut 0 bases from V and 0 bases from J, with 12 bases between. The DNA for the CDR3 is TGCGCCAGCAGCCAAGAGTCCCCCACGAGCTCTGGGGCCAACGTCCTGACTTTC. Translated, it gives CASSQESPTSSGANVLTF.